These T cell receptor beta chains were read from a single sample in a study of PD-1 blockade in classical Hodgkin lymphoma. The assay was immunoSEQ multiplex PCR, and TCRdb's table has in-frame clones only and misses some. The table has some 19,000 clones, 84% seen once; the top ten hold under 7.5%. Sequencing used peripheral blood mononuclear cells (PBMCs), obtained at baseline. Receptor source: a human donor with classical Hodgkin lymphoma. The CDR3 runs from the conserved cysteine through the conserved F or W.

v_gene,j_gene,CDR3aa
TRBV7-9,TRBJ2-1,CASTLLGGLDYNEQFF
TRBV7-2,TRBJ2-1,CASSPGGPTSYNEQFF
TRBV28,TRBJ1-2,CASSLTRDYGYTF
TRBV5-5,TRBJ1-1,CASSSDRRTTEAFF
TRBV6-5,TRBJ2-5,CASSYGGGHQETQYF
TRBV4-1,TRBJ2-7,CASSQGLRGAGKGNEQYF
TRBV7-3,TRBJ1-1,CASSRHWNTEAFF
TRBV27,TRBJ1-2,CASSLNRGDYGYTF
TRBV11-1,TRBJ1-1,CASNLRAWGNTEAFF
TRBV9,TRBJ1-2,CASSVQHTGGGYGYTF
TRBV7-2,TRBJ2-7,CASSLVLAGARFYEQYF
TRBV2,TRBJ1-3,CASSGDNGNTIYF
TRBV2,TRBJ1-2,CATKRDRDGYTF
TRBV27,TRBJ1-1,CASSFDRSTEAFF